The clone carrying this T cell receptor (beta chain) was seen only once. As yet, its antigen is unknown. This sample stems from a study of cytomegalovirus exposure and HLA in healthy donors. Method: immunoSEQ multiplex PCR; TCRdb's copy keeps in-frame clones and lacks some. Of 160,000 or so clones listed, 88% were seen once; the top ten hold roughly 3%. Study-wide findings and caveats: The study put some 150 TCR beta chains on its list as cytomegalovirus-associated. Researchers reported that three CMV-associated chains were confirmed in vitro as CMV antigen-specific.

CDR3 length equals 15 residues. V lost 10 bases, J lost 5 bases, and 21 bases lay in between. The germline V gene encodes CDR1 MNHNS and CDR2 SASEGT. V gene TRBV6-1 combines with J gene TRBJ2-1; no definite D call. The receptor was derived from a man between 18 and 29 years old in good health and CMV-seronegative. Sequencing used PBMCs. Here the CDR3 reads CATPYLNVVHNEQFF. The CDR3 bases are TGTGCCACCCCGTACCTAAATGTCGTCCACAATGAGCAGTTCTTC.